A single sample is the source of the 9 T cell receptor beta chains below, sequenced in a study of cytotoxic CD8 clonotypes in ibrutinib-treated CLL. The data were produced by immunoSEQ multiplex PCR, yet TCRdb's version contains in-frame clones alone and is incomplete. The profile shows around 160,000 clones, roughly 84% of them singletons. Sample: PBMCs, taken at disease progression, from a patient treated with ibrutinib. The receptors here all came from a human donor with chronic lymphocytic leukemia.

The CDR3 spells CASSVDWDSNQPQHF. The CDR3, as DNA: TGTGCCAGCAGCGTGGACTGGGATAGCAATCAGCCCCAGCATTTT. The chain recombines TRBV2 with TRBJ1-5, with D unclear. The germline gives CDR1 SNHLY, CDR2 FYNNEI. The ends were cut back, 6 bases at V and 0 bases at J, with 12 bases in the middle. This CDR3 is built from 15 residues.

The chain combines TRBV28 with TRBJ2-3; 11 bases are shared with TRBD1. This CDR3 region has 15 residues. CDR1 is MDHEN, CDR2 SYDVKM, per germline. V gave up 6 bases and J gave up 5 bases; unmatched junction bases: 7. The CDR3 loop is CASRPRTGGVDTQYF. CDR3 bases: TGTGCCAGCAGGCCACGGACAGGGGGCGTAGATACGCAGTATTTT.

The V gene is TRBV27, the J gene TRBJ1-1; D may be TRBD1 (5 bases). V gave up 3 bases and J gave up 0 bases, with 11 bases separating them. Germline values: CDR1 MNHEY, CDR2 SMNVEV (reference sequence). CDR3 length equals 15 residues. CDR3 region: CASSFGGLMNTEAFF. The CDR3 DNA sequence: TGTGCCAGCAGTTTTGGGGGTCTCATGAACACTGAAGCTTTCTTT.

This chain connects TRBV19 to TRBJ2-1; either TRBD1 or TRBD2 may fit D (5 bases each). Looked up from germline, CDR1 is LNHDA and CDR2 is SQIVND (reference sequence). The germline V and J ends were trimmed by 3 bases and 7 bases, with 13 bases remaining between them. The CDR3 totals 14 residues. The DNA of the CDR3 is TGTGCCAGTAGTATTTTTGGGGGTGCAAATGAGCAGTTCTTC. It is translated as CASSIFGGANEQFF.

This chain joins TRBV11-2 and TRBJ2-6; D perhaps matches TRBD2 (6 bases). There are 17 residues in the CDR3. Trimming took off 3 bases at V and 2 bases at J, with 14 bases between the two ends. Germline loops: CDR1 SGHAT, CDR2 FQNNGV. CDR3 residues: CASSLFRGIPGANVLTF. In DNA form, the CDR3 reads TGTGCCAGCAGCTTGTTCCGCGGGATCCCTGGGGCCAACGTCCTGACTTTC.

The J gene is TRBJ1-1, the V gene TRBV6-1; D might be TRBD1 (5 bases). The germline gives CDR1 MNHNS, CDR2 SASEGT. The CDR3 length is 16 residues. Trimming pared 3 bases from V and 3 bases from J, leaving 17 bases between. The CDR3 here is CASSDQPGTVDTEAFF. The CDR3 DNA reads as TGTGCCAGCAGTGACCAACCAGGGACCGTGGACACTGAAGCTTTCTTT.

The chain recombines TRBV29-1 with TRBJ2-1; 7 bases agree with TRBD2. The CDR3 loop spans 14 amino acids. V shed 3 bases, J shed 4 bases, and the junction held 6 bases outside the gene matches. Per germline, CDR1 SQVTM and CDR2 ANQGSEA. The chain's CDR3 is CSVDAGDQYNEQFF. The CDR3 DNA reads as TGCAGCGTTGACGCGGGAGACCAGTACAATGAGCAGTTCTTC.

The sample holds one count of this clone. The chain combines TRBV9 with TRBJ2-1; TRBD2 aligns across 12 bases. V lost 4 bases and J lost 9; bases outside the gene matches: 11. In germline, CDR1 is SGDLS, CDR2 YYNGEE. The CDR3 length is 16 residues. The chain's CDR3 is CASSPRLAGVVGEQFF. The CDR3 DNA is TGTGCCAGCAGCCCGAGACTAGCGGGAGTGGTCGGTGAGCAGTTCTTC.

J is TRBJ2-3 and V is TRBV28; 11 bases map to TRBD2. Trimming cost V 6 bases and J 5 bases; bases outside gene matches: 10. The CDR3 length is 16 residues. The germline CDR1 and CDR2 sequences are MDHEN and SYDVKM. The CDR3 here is CASSRLAGGWGDTQYF. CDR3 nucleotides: TGTGCCAGCAGCCGCCTAGCGGGAGGCTGGGGAGATACGCAGTATTTT.